The next 22 T cell receptor beta chains were all read from a single sample in a study of immune evolution from preneoplasia to lung adenocarcinoma. Sequencing was performed with immunoSEQ multiplex PCR; in TCRdb, only in-frame clones are kept and a portion is missing. Of thousands of clones listed, 80% to 90% are singletons. Sequences were obtained from FFPE atypical adenomatous hyperplasia tissue from the lung. Subset of the sample: atypical adenomatous hyperplasia (AAH), lung preneoplasia. The origin of the receptors is a person aged 70 to 79 with lung adenocarcinoma.

The genes are TRBV9 and TRBJ2-1, with 12 positions matching TRBD2. The junction had 7 bases not matched to a gene; V was cut back by 3 bases and J by 9 bases. The CDR3 contains 15 residues. Germline V gene lookup returns CDR1 SGDLS and CDR2 YYNGEE. CDR3 coding DNA: TGTGCCAGCAGCGAAAGACTAGCGGGAGAGGGTGAGCAGTTCTTC. Translating gives CASSERLAGEGEQFF.

The gene calls are TRBV5-3 and TRBJ2-1; TRBD2 matches 14 bases. TRBV5-3 is marked as an open reading frame, function uncertain. This CDR3 comprises 17 residues. V gave up 2 bases and J gave up 8 bases; unmatched junction bases: 9. This CDR3 is CARSLGTSGSSSHEQFF. In nucleotides, the CDR3 is TGTGCCAGAAGCTTAGGGACTAGCGGGAGTTCTTCGCATGAGCAGTTCTTC.

The chain is built from TRBV6-5 and TRBJ2-7; 9 bases agree with TRBD2. Per germline, CDR1 MNHEY and CDR2 SVGAGI. The CDR3 covers 12 residues. V gave up 6 bases and J gave up 6 bases; unmatched junction bases: 3. CDR3 sequence: CASRASGTEQYF. For the CDR3, the DNA is TGTGCCAGCAGGGCTAGCGGGACCGAGCAGTACTTC.

The chain employs TRBV5-6 and TRBJ2-7; no clear D gene. CDR1 and CDR2 from the germline V gene are SGHDT and YYEEEE. Trimming cost V 1 base and J 5 bases, with 7 bases left between them. The CDR3 spans 12 residues. CDR3 residues: CASSLLVDEQYF. In DNA form, the CDR3 reads TGTGCCAGCAGCTTGCTGGTAGACGAGCAGTACTTC.

V is TRBV5-6 and J is TRBJ2-1; D is unresolved. There are 16 residues in the CDR3. V lost 2 bases to trimming and J lost 4 bases, with 16 bases between them. CDR1 is SGHDT and CDR2 is YYEEEE in the germline V gene. Here the CDR3 DNA reads TGTGCCAGCAGCTTATCAGCCGGCACTCATTACAATGAGCAGTTCTTC. This sequence encodes CASSLSAGTHYNEQFF.

This clone was recorded only once. The V call is TRBV7-2, the J call TRBJ1-1, with 10 bases aligning to TRBD1. V lost 2 bases, J lost 7 bases, and 13 bases stayed unmatched. CDR1 is SGHTA and CDR2 is FQGNSA in the germline V gene. This CDR3 is built from 17 residues. As DNA, the CDR3 is TGTGCCAGCAGCTTAAAAAAACTCGGACAGGGGGGCGGTGAAGCTTTCTTT. Protein product: CASSLKKLGQGGGEAFF.

This clone was seen more than once but under ten times. This sequence joins TRBV7-9 and TRBJ1-1; unclear D gene. The CDR3 covers 14 residues. The V end lost 5 bases, the J end lost 0 bases, and 10 bases lay between the germline ends. The germline V gene encodes CDR1 SEHNR and CDR2 FQNEAQ (reference sequence). The CDR3 nucleotides read TGTGCCAGCAGCCGTGCTCCCATGAACACTGAAGCTTTCTTT. It specifies CASSRAPMNTEAFF.

CDR3 loop: CASSSLRGNEKLFF. The CDR3 DNA is TGCGCCAGCAGCTCCTTAAGGGGTAATGAAAAACTGTTTTTT. This chain joins TRBV4-1 and TRBJ1-4, with D possibly being TRBD1 (5 bases). Looked up from germline, CDR1 is MGHRA and CDR2 is YSYEKL. This CDR3 spans 14 amino acids. V was pared by 5 bases and J by 4 bases, with 11 bases between.

V and J are TRBV10-2 and TRBJ2-1, with D perhaps TRBD1 (5 bases). The CDR3 loop spans 12 amino acids. Germline V gene sequence: CDR1 WSHSY, CDR2 SAAADI. Trimming shortened V by 5 bases and J by 8 bases, and 10 bases separated the two germline ends. The CDR3 sequence: CASSWGRDEQFF. In nucleotides, the CDR3 is TGCGCCAGCAGTTGGGGCCGCGATGAGCAGTTCTTC.

This chain links TRBV30 with TRBJ1-1, with D tentatively TRBD1 (6 bases). The germline V and J ends were trimmed by 0 bases and 5 bases, with 7 bases remaining between them. The germline gives CDR1 GTSNPN, CDR2 SVGIG (reference sequence). This CDR3 region has 12 residues. The CDR3 is CAWSVGGTEAFF. CDR3 coding DNA: TGTGCCTGGAGTGTAGGGGGGACTGAAGCTTTCTTT.

J is TRBJ1-5 and V is TRBV5-5, with 9 bases lining up with TRBD1. Germline V gene lookup returns CDR1 SGHKS and CDR2 YYEKEE (reference sequence). V gave up 0 bases and J gave up 6 bases; unmatched junction bases: 4. The CDR3 extends over 15 amino acids. The CDR3 DNA reads TGTGCCAGCAGCTTGGTACAGGGGGCAGGTCAGCCCCAGCATTTT. Protein product: CASSLVQGAGQPQHF.

This clone was counted a single time. J is TRBJ2-1 and V is TRBV5-1; 14 bases are shared with TRBD2. Germline loops: CDR1 SGHRS, CDR2 YFSETQ. The CDR3 covers 16 residues. Trimming cost V 3 bases and J 9 bases; bases outside gene matches: 8. CDR3 nucleotide sequence: TGCGCCAGCAGCTCGGCGGGACTAGCGGGAGAGGGTGAGCAGTTCTTC. This gives the protein CASSSAGLAGEGEQFF. The full variable domain, rest sourced from reference TRBV5-1 and TRBJ2-1, is KAGVTQTPRYLIKTRGQQVTLSCSPISGHRSVSWYQQTPGQGLQFLFEYFSETQRNKGNFPGRFSGRQFSNSRSEMNVSTLELGDSALYLCASSSAGLAGEGEQFFGPGTRLTVL.

The rearrangement uses TRBV28 and TRBJ1-2; maybe TRBD1 (6 bases). V was clipped by 5 bases and J by 0 bases, with 10 bases between them. CDR3 size: 14 residues. Germline CDR1 is MDHEN and CDR2 is SYDVKM. CDR3 region: CASSKGGANYGYTF. The CDR3 nucleotides read TGTGCCAGCAGTAAGGGGGGGGCTAACTATGGCTACACCTTC.

V and J are TRBV5-6 and TRBJ1-5; D unclear. In germline, CDR1 is SGHDT, CDR2 YYEEEE. V lost 0 bases and J 1 base, leaving 11 bases between the germline ends. The CDR3 is 16 amino acids. The CDR3 reads CASSLGPPRSNQPQHF. In nucleotides, the CDR3 is TGTGCCAGCAGCTTGGGGCCCCCTCGGAGCAATCAGCCCCAGCATTTT.

The gene calls are TRBV14 and TRBJ2-5; possibly TRBD2 for D (5 bases). V lost 4 bases and J lost 5, with 11 bases in between. This CDR3 spans 13 amino acids. CDR1 is SGHDN and CDR2 is FVKESK in the germline V gene. The CDR3 sequence is CASSRPSGETQYF. DNA for the CDR3: TGTGCCAGCAGCCGGCCATCGGGGGAGACCCAGTACTTC.

The chain is built from TRBV5-4 and TRBJ1-2, with 9 bases identical to TRBD1. Trimming removed 0 bases from V and 4 bases from J; junction bases left unmatched: 4. The CDR3 contains 15 residues. The germline V gene has CDR1 SGHNT and CDR2 YYREEE (reference sequence). In DNA, the CDR3 is TGTGCCAGCAGCTTGGTTGGGACAGGGTTCTATGGCTACACCTTC. Amino acid sequence: CASSLVGTGFYGYTF.

J is TRBJ2-3 and V is TRBV7-6, with a possible D match to TRBD2 (6 bases). The V end was cut by 0 bases, the J end by 1 base, with 11 bases between. The CDR3 contains 16 residues. Per germline, CDR1 SGHVS and CDR2 FNYEAQ. The CDR3 protein is CASSLAAIAGTDTQYF. The DNA for the CDR3 is TGTGCCAGCAGCTTAGCGGCGATAGCGGGCACAGATACGCAGTATTTT.

The CDR3 is CAWSQRGGIGAQPQHF. Here the CDR3 DNA reads TGTGCCTGGAGTCAACGGGGGGGAATTGGTGCCCAGCCCCAGCATTTT. The chain joins TRBV30 to TRBJ1-5, with D possibly TRBD1 on 5 matching bases. Deletions cut 2 bases from V and 7 bases from J, with 21 bases between. Germline V gives CDR1 GTSNPN, CDR2 SVGIG (reference sequence). CDR3 length: 16 amino acids.

The chain joins TRBV18 to TRBJ1-3, with D perhaps TRBD1 (6 bases). The CDR3 is 16 residues long. The V end was cut by 3 bases, the J end by 0 bases, with 12 bases between. Germline values: CDR1 KGHSH, CDR2 LQKENI. The CDR3 DNA is TGTGCCAGCTCACCCCCGGGGGCAAGCTCTGGAAACACCATATATTTT. Translation gives CASSPPGASSGNTIYF.

Here the CDR3 DNA reads TGTGCCAGCAGTAACGGGGGGAACACCGGGGAGCTGTTTTTT. Its protein is CASSNGGNTGELFF. The V gene is TRBV7-2, the J gene TRBJ2-2, with a possible D match to TRBD2 (6 bases). The V gene's germline CDR1 is SGHTA and CDR2 FQGNSA. V gave up 6 bases and J gave up 1 base, with 9 bases separating them. This CDR3 has 14 residues.

This chain links TRBV5-1 with TRBJ1-1; TRBD1 matches at 9 bases. The CDR3 has 14 amino acids. Germline V gene sequence: CDR1 SGHRS, CDR2 YFSETQ. The V gene end was trimmed by 3 bases and the J gene end by 4 bases; junction bases not matched to a gene: 4. The CDR3 DNA reads TGCGCCAGCAGCTGGGGGACAGGGAGCACTGAAGCTTTCTTT. Translated: CASSWGTGSTEAFF.

The V gene is TRBV12-5, the J gene TRBJ1-1; 8 bases are a match to TRBD1. The CDR3 loop spans 14 amino acids. Germline loops: CDR1 LGHNT, CDR2 FRNRAP. The junction had 8 bases not matched to a gene; V was cut back by 6 bases and J by 5 bases. Here the CDR3 DNA reads TGTGCTAGTGGCACCCAGGGGGCTGGTACTGAAGCTTTCTTT. Amino acids: CASGTQGAGTEAFF.